This TCR beta chain stems from a study of Graves' ophthalmopathy and Graves' hyperthyroidism. This CDR3 comprises 15 residues. V dropped 4 bases and J dropped 1; count of bases not matched to a gene: 5. The V gene's germline CDR1 is SGHRS and CDR2 YFSETQ. This clonotype was found many times. TCR beta CDR3 amplification used RNA transcripts. The authors performed first-round RT-PCR with HTBI primers and then a second-round multiplex PCR. MiXCR, applied by TCRdb to the multiplex PCR reads, yields one record per CDR3 protein. This table has over a million distinct CDR3 sequences, less than 45% appearing once.

V gene TRBV5-1 combines with J gene TRBJ2-7; 10 nucleotides agree with TRBD1. Specimen: peripheral blood or thyroid tissue (not recorded which). This TCR was sampled from an adult man with Graves' hyperthyroidism. The CDR3 nucleotides read TGCGCCAGCAGCGTGACAGGGGGCCAATCCTACGAGCAGTACTTC. Protein: CASSVTGGQSYEQYF.